The 27 T cell receptor beta chains below all came from one sample that was sequenced in a study of blood T cell repertoires in COVID-19. Profiled with immunoSEQ multiplex PCR; TCRdb holds only in-frame clones, not every one. The sample yields roughly 220,000 clones, more than 75% seen once. Sequences were obtained from peripheral blood. Every receptor here comes from a man older than 75 with acute or convalescent COVID-19.

This chain joins TRBV28 and TRBJ1-5, with 8 bases lining up with TRBD1. Unmatched junction bases numbered 7, after V lost 8 bases and J lost 7 bases. CDR3 size: 13 residues. Germline values: CDR1 MDHEN, CDR2 SYDVKM. The chain's CDR3 is CASGGQGNQPQHF. The CDR3 DNA is TGTGCCAGCGGTGGACAGGGTAACCAGCCCCAGCATTTT. The full variable domain, completed using reference TRBV28 and TRBJ1-5, is DVKVTQSSRYLVKRTGEKVFLECVQDMDHENMFWYRQDPGLGLRLIYFSYDVKMKEKGDIPEGYSVSREKKERFSLILESASTNQTSMYLCASGGQGNQPQHFGDGTRLSIL.

The gene calls are TRBV19 and TRBJ2-3; TRBD2 is a possible D gene (5 bases). Looked up from germline, CDR1 is LNHDA and CDR2 is SQIVND (reference sequence). Trimming shortened V by 3 bases and J by 1 base, and 8 bases separated the two germline ends. This CDR3 has 14 amino acids. CDR3 sequence reads: CASSMNGGTDTQYF. The CDR3 region has the DNA TGTGCCAGTAGTATGAACGGGGGCACAGATACGCAGTATTTT.

A few counts support this clone. The chain joins TRBV12-5 to TRBJ1-3; D is uncertain. This CDR3 has 13 residues. Trimming shortened V by 7 bases and J by 4 bases, and 11 bases separated the two germline ends. The germline gives CDR1 LGHNT, CDR2 FRNRAP. CDR3 nucleotide sequence: TGTGCTAGTGCCCGCGGAGAGGGAAACACCATATATTTT. Translating gives CASARGEGNTIYF.

V is TRBV7-8 and J is TRBJ2-2; 8 bases line up with TRBD2. The germline CDR1 and CDR2 sequences are SGHVS and FQNEAQ. V lost 3 bases and J lost 3; bases outside the gene matches: 3. The CDR3 spans 15 residues. CDR3 sequence: CASSFGTSDTGELFF. The CDR3 DNA is TGTGCCAGCAGCTTCGGGACTAGTGACACCGGGGAGCTGTTTTTT.

The V and J genes are TRBV28 and TRBJ2-7, with D maybe TRBD2 (7 bases). The germline gives CDR1 MDHEN, CDR2 SYDVKM. V was trimmed by 7 bases and J by 4 bases, leaving 20 bases between them. The CDR3 runs to 15 residues. CDR3 nucleotide sequence: TGTGCCAGCATTGGAGTGGGGGGGGCCTCGTACGAGCAGTACTTC. Translated, it gives CASIGVGGASYEQYF.

This clone was seen just once. The chain joins TRBV19 to TRBJ2-1; 9 bases align to TRBD2. Germline V lookup: CDR1 LNHDA, CDR2 SQIVND (reference sequence). This CDR3 comprises 18 residues. V dropped 1 base and J dropped 7; count of bases not matched to a gene: 14. The CDR3 protein is CASSIGVGLAGKGNEQFF. The CDR3 DNA follows: TGTGCCAGTAGTATAGGCGTAGGCCTAGCGGGGAAGGGTAATGAGCAGTTCTTC.

The rearrangement uses TRBV29-1 and TRBJ2-3; the D gene is possibly TRBD2 (6 bases). V lost 7 bases to trimming and J lost 5 bases, with 16 bases between them. This CDR3 comprises 13 residues. Germline CDR1 reads SQVTM; CDR2 reads ANQGSEA. The CDR3 loop reads CSAMLANEDTQYF. The CDR3 DNA reads TGCAGCGCTATGCTAGCGAACGAAGATACGCAGTATTTT.

The chain couples TRBV6-6 to TRBJ2-3; TRBD1 matches 8 bases. Germline trimming cut 7 bases from V and 0 bases from J; bases unmatched to any gene: 6. Germline CDR1 and CDR2: MNHNY and SVGAGI (reference sequence). This CDR3 has 15 amino acids. The CDR3 sequence is CASMVDRGSTDTQYF. Written as DNA, the CDR3 is TGTGCCAGCATGGTAGACAGGGGTAGCACAGATACGCAGTATTTT.

The V gene is TRBV3-1 (or the pseudogene TRBV3-2), the J gene TRBJ1-6, with D possibly TRBD1 on 5 matching bases. CDR1 is LGHDT, CDR2 YNNKEL, per germline (reference sequence). There are 13 residues in the CDR3. V dropped 3 bases and J dropped 7 bases, with 7 bases sitting between them. CDR3 sequence: CASSQGHNSPLHF. In nucleotides, the CDR3 is TGTGCCAGCAGCCAGGGGCACAATTCACCCCTCCACTTT.

The chain couples TRBV7-2 to TRBJ2-7, with TRBD2 matching over 7 bases. This CDR3 has 14 residues. The V gene end was trimmed by 1 base and the J gene end by 4 bases; junction bases not matched to a gene: 4. The germline V gene encodes CDR1 SGHTA and CDR2 FQGNSA. The chain's CDR3 is CASSLGTRGYEQYF. CDR3 sequence (DNA): TGTGCCAGCAGCTTAGGGACTAGAGGGTACGAGCAGTACTTC.

The rearrangement joins TRBV2 to TRBJ1-4, with D possibly matching TRBD1 (5 bases). This CDR3 has 15 residues. The germline V and J ends were trimmed by 1 base and 4 bases, with 10 bases remaining between them. Germline assignment: CDR1 SNHLY and CDR2 FYNNEI. CDR3 sequence reads: CASSEGGGFNEKLFF. DNA of the CDR3: TGTGCCAGCAGTGAAGGGGGGGGTTTTAATGAAAAACTGTTTTTT.

Points on this clone: Other DNA sequences in the same sample also yield this CDR3. The chain employs TRBV7-2 and TRBJ2-3; TRBD1 is a possible D gene (6 bases). The V end lost 5 bases, the J end lost 3 bases, and 12 bases lay between the germline ends. CDR1 and CDR2 (germline): SGHTA, FQGNSA. The CDR3 is made up of 14 amino acids. CDR3 bases: TGTGCCAGCAGCCCCGACAGGTCAACAGATACGCAGTATTTT. This encodes CASSPDRSTDTQYF.

V and J are TRBV7-2 and TRBJ2-7, with D unclear. The V and J ends lost 2 bases and 0 bases respectively, with 14 bases between them. The CDR3 runs to 16 residues. Germline-derived CDR1 and CDR2 are SGHTA and FQGNSA. The CDR3 protein is CASSLSPVRSSYEQYV. The DNA of the CDR3 is TGTGCCAGCAGCTTAAGCCCGGTTAGAAGCTCCTACGAGCAGTACGTC.

This sequence joins TRBV9 and TRBJ1-5; D possibly corresponds to TRBD1 (5 bases). Trimming pared 4 bases from V and 7 bases from J, leaving 18 bases between. This CDR3 has 15 amino acids. The germline V gene encodes CDR1 SGDLS and CDR2 YYNGEE. CDR3 DNA: TGTGCCAGCAGCCGGACGATGGGTCCAGGGCAGCCCCAGCATTTT. It is translated as CASSRTMGPGQPQHF.

The chain combines TRBV10-3 with TRBJ2-5; 7 bases agree with TRBD2. Trimming cost V 2 bases and J 3 bases; bases outside gene matches: 3. The CDR3 loop spans 14 amino acids. The V gene's germline CDR1 is ENHRY and CDR2 SYGVKD. The CDR3 DNA reads TGTGCCATCAGTGAGGGACTAGGAGAAGAGACCCAGTACTTC. As protein: CAISEGLGEETQYF.

V is TRBV7-2 and J is TRBJ1-6, with 7 positions matching TRBD1. CDR3 length: 13 residues. Per the germline V gene, CDR1 is SGHTA and CDR2 is FQGNSA. With 5 bases clipped from V and 9 bases from J, the junction kept 4 bases outside the gene matches. The CDR3 DNA reads TGTGCCAGCAGCAGTACAGGGGCTTCACCCCTCCACTTT. Encoded protein: CASSSTGASPLHF.

This clone has only a few counts. The V gene is TRBV28, the J gene TRBJ1-5; TRBD1 agrees at 10 bases. Germline V CDR1 and CDR2: MDHEN, SYDVKM. J gave up 2 bases and V 6 bases, and 13 bases lay outside the gene matches. This CDR3 region has 18 residues. The CDR3 DNA reads as TGTGCCAGCAGGGCCGAGACAGGGGGCCCCACGCGCAATCAGCCCCAGCATTTT. This translates into CASRAETGGPTRNQPQHF.

The chain couples TRBV5-1 to TRBJ2-7, with 12 bases that match TRBD2. The CDR3 totals 17 residues. J was trimmed by 0 bases and V by 1 base; bases with no gene match: 5. The germline V gene encodes CDR1 SGHRS and CDR2 YFSETQ. CDR3 loop: CASSLRTSGMISYEQYF. The CDR3 DNA reads as TGCGCCAGCAGCTTGCGGACTAGCGGGATGATCTCCTACGAGCAGTACTTC.

The J gene is TRBJ1-3, the V gene TRBV6-5; D ambiguous. Germline lookup yields CDR1 MNHEY and CDR2 SVGAGI. The CDR3 extends over 15 amino acids. V dropped 2 bases and J dropped 0 bases, with 8 bases sitting between them. In DNA, the CDR3 is TGTGCCAGCAGTTACGAACAGAACTCTGGAAACACCATATATTTT. Translation: CASSYEQNSGNTIYF.

This clone is a singleton in its sample. The chain carries TRBV28 and TRBJ1-2; tentatively, D is TRBD1 (6 bases). CDR3 size: 16 residues. V lost 6 bases and J lost 0, with 17 bases in between. Germline loops: CDR1 MDHEN, CDR2 SYDVKM. CDR3 coding DNA: TGTGCCAGCAGCTACATCCCGACAGGACCTAACTATGGCTACACCTTC. This codes for CASSYIPTGPNYGYTF.

J is TRBJ2-3 and V is TRBV19; maybe TRBD1 (5 bases). The CDR3 loop spans 18 amino acids. Trimming took 4 bases from V and 0 from J, leaving 20 bases between them. Germline-derived CDR1 and CDR2 are LNHDA and SQIVND (reference sequence). The CDR3 region is CASSNQGPNGASTDTQYF. The CDR3 bases are TGTGCCAGTAGTAATCAGGGCCCGAATGGGGCTAGCACAGATACGCAGTATTTT.

This clone was seen a handful of times. The chain employs TRBV6-5 and TRBJ1-1; D gene unclear. The CDR3 is made up of 15 amino acids. Trimming took 0 bases from V and 3 from J, leaving 11 bases between them. Germline loops: CDR1 MNHEY, CDR2 SVGAGI. The CDR3 here is CASSYSSGIYTEAFF. Here the CDR3 DNA reads TGTGCCAGCAGTTACTCGAGCGGGATCTACACTGAAGCTTTCTTT.

The rearrangement joins TRBV19 to TRBJ2-6; 9 bases are shared with TRBD2. J lost 0 bases, V lost 10 bases, and 13 bases had no gene match. The CDR3 length is 18 residues. CDR1 is LNHDA and CDR2 is SQIVND in the germline V gene (reference sequence). The CDR3 nucleotides read TGTGCCACCCTCGCGCGAGCGGGAGGTCGCTCTGGGGCCAACGTCCTGACTTTC. It yields the protein CATLARAGGRSGANVLTF.

V usage is TRBV28 and J usage is TRBJ2-1, with 9 bases fitting TRBD2. The CDR3 sequence is 15 residues long. V lost 6 bases, J lost 6 bases, and 9 bases stayed unmatched. Germline loops: CDR1 MDHEN, CDR2 SYDVKM. The CDR3 spells CASRGWREGGNEQFF. DNA for the CDR3: TGTGCCAGCAGAGGGTGGCGGGAGGGAGGCAATGAGCAGTTCTTC.

The V and J genes are TRBV5-4 and TRBJ2-7; 12 bases align to TRBD2. V lost 0 bases, J lost 1 base, and 5 bases stayed unmatched. Germline V CDR1 and CDR2: SGHNT, YYREEE (reference sequence). This CDR3 has 17 residues. CDR3 nucleotides: TGTGCCAGCAGCTTGGCCGGGACTAGCGGGCCTTCCTACGAGCAGTACGTC. Translated, it gives CASSLAGTSGPSYEQYV.

The chain carries TRBV6-9 and TRBJ1-1, with TRBD1 as a possible D gene (5 bases). This CDR3 region has 15 residues. The germline CDR1 and CDR2 sequences are MNHGY and SVAAGI. Trimming pared 3 bases from V and 4 bases from J, leaving 15 bases between. In DNA form, the CDR3 reads TGTGCCAGCAGTTACGAATCGGGGAGGGGCACTGAAGCTTTCTTT. It encodes CASSYESGRGTEAFF.

This clone was counted a few times. The chain is built from TRBV6-2 or TRBV6-3 and TRBJ2-6; D is undetermined. V dropped 4 bases and J dropped 1 base, with 11 bases sitting between them. Germline CDR1 reads MNHEY; CDR2 reads SVGEGT. This CDR3 has 16 residues. DNA for the CDR3: TGTGCCAGCAGTTCAGCATCGACTTCTGGGGCCAACGTCCTGACTTTC. It translates to CASSSASTSGANVLTF.